This T cell receptor (beta chain) appears in the sequencing data of a study of shared clonotypes between healthy human individuals. Overall study results and limits: Memory subsets generally showed lower estimated richness than naive subsets. The study sampled only blood, and tissue repertoires likely differ.

Concerning this clone itself: As yet, its antigen is unknown.

Germline V lookup: CDR1 MGHDK, CDR2 SYGVNS. Trimming shortened V by 4 bases and J by 6 bases, and 16 bases separated the two germline ends. This CDR3 is built from 16 residues. The assay was carried out at the deep level. In the source study's methods: There were no quality scores in the junction-only immunoSEQ sequences, so filtering differed. Profiled with immunoSEQ multiplex PCR; TCRdb holds only in-frame clones, not every one. The V and J calls and clone size were taken over from that table, and D and trimming were inferred from the DNA. The data show some 2,000,000 clones, with almost 96% seen just once and 0.1% to 0.15% held by the top ten.

This chain joins TRBV25-1 and TRBJ1-6; D is unclear. Sequencing input: naive CD4+ T cells sorted from blood. Subset in this sample: CD45RA+ positively selected. This sequence was found in a man between 18 and 35 years old in good health. The CDR3 region has the DNA TGTGCCAGCAGTGCCCCTACTAGCGGGCCTAATTCACCCCTCCACTTT. This gives the protein CASSAPTSGPNSPLHF.